The following is a T cell receptor beta chain sequence with its context. The data stem from a study of blood T cell repertoires in COVID-19. The length of the CDR3 is 15 residues. Germline V gene lookup returns CDR1 SNHLY and CDR2 FYNNEI. After removal of 7 bases from V and 3 bases from J, the junction contained 3 bases not matched to a gene. As processed by the authors: Nucleated cell number was recorded as an estimate derived from reference gene primer amplification. Libraries were prepared by immunoSEQ multiplex PCR; TCRdb keeps only in-frame clonotypes and omits some of them. V and J calls and clone size are those listed in that table; D and trimming were worked out from the DNA. The sample lists about 65,000 clones; 83% were seen once.

Sequenced input: peripheral blood. This TCR came from a man aged 45-60 years with COVID-19, enrolled during active disease. The chain employs TRBV2 and TRBJ1-6, with 10 bases matching TRBD1. The DNA for the CDR3 is TGTGCCAGCACCCGGGACAGGGGCTATAATTCACCCCTCCACTTT. Its protein product is CASTRDRGYNSPLHF.